This is a list of T cell receptor beta chains from one sample in a study of identical twins. MiXCR was run by TCRdb on the 5' RACE reads, yielding one entry per CDR3 protein. The profile shows nearly 900,000 distinct CDR3 sequences, 9% to 15% of them singletons. These same data were also listed under a study on yellow fever vaccine responses in identical twins.

Sequenced input: PBMCs. Receptors were obtained from a woman aged 18-29 years in good health. The CDR3 runs from the conserved cysteine through the conserved F or W. A D gene is named only where the DNA matches it firmly. Size values are once, few and many counts, or a class for expanded clones, and some rows have none.

few	TRBV4-1	TRBJ2-1	16	NA	CASSQAAGATYNEQFF	TGCGCCAGCAGCCAAGCTGCGGGGGCCACTTACAATGAGCAGTTCTTC
many	TRBV12-3/TRBV12-4	TRBJ2-6	17	NA	CASTRDRSSSGANVLTF	TGTGCCAGCACCAGAGACAGGTCCAGCTCTGGGGCCAACGTCCTGACTTTC
NA	TRBV7-8	TRBJ1-4	14	NA	CASSSDATNEKLFF	TGTGCCAGCAGCTCAGATGCAACTAATGAAAAACTGTTTTTT
many	TRBV5-1	TRBJ2-2	14	NA	CASSFSRGTGELFF	TGCGCCAGCAGCTTTAGTAGGGGAACCGGGGAGCTGTTTTTT
many	TRBV12-3/TRBV12-4	TRBJ1-6	14	NA	CASSLGQVNSPLHF	TGTGCCAGCAGTCTCGGACAAGTTAATTCACCCCTCCACTTT
NA	TRBV12-3/TRBV12-4	TRBJ1-1	14	TRBD1	CASIPDRGFTEAFF	TGTGCCAGCATTCCTGACAGGGGCTTCACTGAAGCTTTCTTT
many	TRBV29-1	TRBJ1-4	14	TRBD1	CSVTRGTGNEKLFF	TGCAGCGTAACCCGCGGGACAGGGAATGAAAAACTGTTTTTT
few	TRBV11-2	TRBJ1-1	15	NA	CASSLEDLPNTEAFF	TGTGCCAGCAGCTTAGAGGACCTACCAAACACTGAAGCTTTCTTT
few	TRBV5-1	TRBJ2-6	18	TRBD1	CASSLTGTVRGGANVLTF	TGCGCCAGCAGCTTAACCGGGACAGTCAGGGGTGGGGCCAACGTCCTGACTTTC
NA	TRBV5-1	TRBJ2-3	14	NA	CASNQGAGEDTQYF	TGCGCCAGCAACCAGGGGGCGGGGGAAGATACGCAGTATTTT
few	TRBV11-2	TRBJ1-3	15	NA	CASSLGESSGNTIYF	TGTGCCAGCAGCTTAGGGGAGAGCTCTGGAAACACCATATATTTT
many	TRBV5-1	TRBJ2-5	11	NA	CASSLDVTQYF	TGCGCCAGCAGCTTGGATGTGACCCAGTACTTC
many	TRBV12-3/TRBV12-4	TRBJ2-1	15	TRBD2	CASSSTSGGYNEQFF	TGTGCCAGCAGTTCCACCAGCGGGGGTTACAATGAGCAGTTCTTC
NA	TRBV7-3	TRBJ2-5	15	NA	CASSSSRDGLGAQYF	TGTGCCAGCAGCTCCTCCCGGGACGGCCTCGGGGCCCAGTACTTC
NA	TRBV12-3/TRBV12-4	TRBJ2-5	16	TRBD1	CASSLSSGQAVETQYF	TGTGCCAGCAGTCTTTCGTCGGGACAGGCGGTGGAGACCCAGTACTTC
few	TRBV28	TRBJ2-4	20	TRBD2	CASSLFRASGGALAKNIQYF	TGTGCCAGCAGTTTATTCCGAGCTAGCGGGGGGGCCTTGGCCAAAAACATTCAGTACTTC
few	TRBV2	TRBJ2-1	15	TRBD2	CASSFGLASLDEQFF	TGTGCCAGCAGTTTTGGACTAGCGAGCCTCGATGAGCAGTTCTTC
NA	TRBV20-1	TRBJ2-1	13	NA	CSAKQGSYNEQFF	TGCAGTGCTAAACAGGGCTCCTACAATGAGCAGTTCTTC
NA	TRBV4-1	TRBJ2-3	14	TRBD2	CASSQELAEGTQYF	TGCGCCAGCAGCCAAGAGCTAGCGGAAGGAACGCAGTATTTT
few	TRBV18	TRBJ2-5	15	NA	CASSLQGQARETQYF	TGTGCCAGCTCACTCCAGGGACAAGCACGAGAGACCCAGTACTTC
many	TRBV21-1	TRBJ2-1	15	NA	CASSKGGQGESEQFF	TGTGCCAGCAGCAAAGGGGGACAGGGGGAAAGTGAGCAGTTCTTC
NA	TRBV12-3/TRBV12-4	TRBJ2-2	16	TRBD1	CASSLGQGVFSGEPFF	TGTGCCAGCAGTCTCGGACAGGGGGTGTTCTCCGGGGAGCCGTTTTTT
many	TRBV27	TRBJ1-2	15	TRBD1	CASSLLGQGYYGYTF	TGTGCCAGCAGTTTATTGGGACAGGGCTACTATGGCTACACCTTC
few	TRBV20-1	TRBJ2-1	12	NA	CSPRRGYNEQFF	TGCAGTCCCCGGAGGGGGTACAATGAGCAGTTCTTC
many	TRBV2	TRBJ2-7	14	TRBD2	CASSELAGGGEQYF	TGTGCCAGCAGTGAGTTAGCGGGAGGGGGCGAGCAGTACTTC